The TCR beta chain described here comes from a study of early T cells in non-severe SARS-CoV-2 infection. On the study more broadly: The authors sequenced bulk RNA from unsorted whole blood, leaving chains unpaired. Study-wide points: Clonotype matching in VDJdb favored anti-spike CD8 responses and did not capture private and CD4 specificities.

As part of library construction, unique molecular identifiers were attached to individual cDNA molecules. TCRdb called the 5' RACE reads again in MiXCR, with one record for every CDR3 protein. Of roughly 72,000 distinct CDR3 sequences listed, around 13% are singletons. The sample holds many counts of this clonotype. Its antigen is not identified. The TCR was taken from an adult who was a healthcare worker with PCR-confirmed SARS-CoV-2 infection or an uninfected control (not recorded which). The sample was whole blood.

The CDR3 nucleotides read TGTGCCAGCACCGAAGGACAGGGGGCGCTCAATTCACCCCTCCACTTT. It encodes CASTEGQGALNSPLHF. This rearrangement joins TRBV28 to TRBJ1-6, with TRBD1 matching 11 bases. Germline trimming cut 7 bases from V and 7 bases from J; bases unmatched to any gene: 9. The CDR3 totals 16 residues. Looked up from germline, CDR1 is MDHEN and CDR2 is SYDVKM.